This TCR beta chain was captured by sequencing in a study of cytomegalovirus exposure and HLA in healthy donors. Study results and caveats: Reportedly, HLA-A and HLA-B alleles of most subjects were accurately predicted from TCR beta.

Trimming pared 5 bases from V and 0 bases from J, leaving 5 bases between. The CDR3 covers 14 residues. Looked up from germline, CDR1 is MNHNY and CDR2 is SVGAGI (reference sequence). A remark on this clone: Its antigen remains unknown.

This PCR relied on a set of 60 Vbeta primers and 13 Jbeta primers. Assay used: immunoSEQ multiplex PCR; TCRdb lists only in-frame clones, some missing. The profile covers a few hundred thousand clones, with under 85% appearing a single time and approximately 10% taken by the ten largest. The sequencing input was PBMCs. The clonotype comes from a woman between 45 and 65 years old in good health and CMV-seropositive. This chain joins TRBV6-6 and TRBJ2-6; D is possibly TRBD2 (5 bases). CDR3 nucleotide sequence: TGTGCCAGCAGTCGGGACTCTGGGGCCAACGTCCTGACTTTC. Translating it yields CASSRDSGANVLTF.